This T cell receptor (beta chain) is drawn from a study of blood T cell repertoires in COVID-19 (dated by TCRdb to the early 2020s). Regarding the study in general: Samples from collaborators originated in the United States, Italy and Spain and spanned both the acute and convalescent phases of COVID-19. HLA class I and class II types, where available, came from metadata supplied by the sample provider rather than from assay-based typing. The prospective study material was composed of cDNA or gDNA derived from T cells, B-cell-depleted T cells, or PBMCs. The sample metadata nearly always contained a de-identified subject ID, COVID-19 status, age in years and sex. The repertoires were made available in a free public database intended to serve as a resource for research on the immune response to SARS-CoV-2. Samples were obtained from the ongoing ImmuneRACE study (first 160 participants) and from 950 to 1,500 subjects provided by 6 global collaborators. The dataset comprised deeply sampled blood TCRbeta repertoires from subjects exposed to, actively infected with, or recovered from COVID-19.

The CDR3 runs 15 residues from the cysteine to the phenylalanine. Only the CDR3 part of the read is kept: 45 bases, read in frame from the first base. Trimming costs V 4 bases and J 3 bases, and their ends lie 12 bases apart. The germline V gene encodes CDR1 LGHNA and CDR2 YSLEER. This clone was seen once. It has no known antigen specificity. The record has no base qualities; no much larger clone is one base away. The full study reports these points: The amount of clinical and demographic metadata varied by source and participant and was provided uncurated.

TCRbeta CDR3 regions were amplified from genomic DNA by means of the immunoSEQ Assay, a bias-controlled multiplex PCR. Processing in the source paper ran as follows. The number of nucleated cells in each sample was estimated from the amplification of reference gene primers within the assay. Sequence reads were collapsed and filtered to measure the absolute abundance of every unique TCRbeta CDR3 rearrangement. For each sample, productive Simpson clonality was calculated by taking the square root of Simpson's diversity index across productive rearrangements. TCRdb retrieved this table from immuneACCESS and kept in-frame rearrangements only. Not all clones are present; in checked studies, unresolved V genes account for under half, and no reason is known for the remainder. V, J and clone size were drawn from that table, and D and trimming were deduced from the DNA. The sample profile shows roughly 280,000 clones; around 88% of them were found once. Clones ranked in the top ten supply approximately 2% of the sample.

Whole blood was collected in K2EDTA tubes by collaborating institutions according to the institutions' own protocols. For TCRbeta analysis, collaborator samples were shipped as frozen whole blood, as isolated PBMCs, or as DNA extracted from either sample type. The sequencing sample was made of peripheral blood. The TCR originated in a man aged 25 to 40 with active or convalescent COVID-19. Rearrangement joined TRBV4-3 to TRBJ1-4; tentative D gene TRBD1, with 5 bases matching. The CDR3 has the sequence CASSPSAGSNEKLFF. The DNA sequence reads TGCGCCAGCAGCCCTTCGGCAGGGTCTAATGAAAAACTGTTTTTT.